One sample yielded the 7 T cell receptor beta chains listed below, sequenced in a study of T cell repertoires in cytomegalovirus infection. TCRdb re-analysed the reads in MiXCR, keeping a single row per CDR3 protein. Among hundreds of thousands of distinct CDR3 sequences listed, 30% to 35% were seen once. Their antigens are not known. Sample: cultured CD8+ T cells from PBMCs, taken from culture after CMV antigen stimulation. These receptors all come from a human donor in good health (CMV status not recorded). Some clones in this sample may be carry-over from other donors' samples.

The CDR3 reads CASRGGSEETQYF. CDR3 bases: TGTGCCAGCAGAGGGGGGTCCGAAGAGACCCAGTACTTC. This rearrangement joins TRBV12-3 or TRBV12-4 to TRBJ2-5; D possibly uses TRBD1 or TRBD2 (6 bases each). V was cut by 6 bases and J by 3 bases, with 11 bases left in between. This CDR3 contains 13 residues.

The sample holds a few counts of this clonotype. The chain is built from TRBV6-8 and TRBJ2-5; 7 bases are a match to TRBD2. Germline-derived CDR1 and CDR2 are MNHGY and SAAAGT. The V gene end was trimmed by 2 bases and the J gene end by 0 bases; junction bases not matched to a gene: 3. The CDR3 length is 15 residues. CDR3 residues: CASSYGGGYQETQYF. The CDR3 DNA is TGTGCCAGCAGTTACGGCGGGGGTTACCAAGAGACCCAGTACTTC.

The genes are TRBV27 and TRBJ2-3; D call uncertain. The CDR3 sequence is 14 residues long. Trimming took 3 bases from V and 1 from J, leaving 8 bases between them. Germline V gene data show CDR1 as MNHEY and CDR2 as SMNVEV (reference sequence). CDR3 amino acids: CASSFEVRTDTQYF. CDR3 bases: TGTGCCAGCAGTTTTGAGGTCCGCACAGATACGCAGTATTTT.

V is TRBV5-6 and J is TRBJ1-2; 11 bases map to TRBD1. Germline CDR1 SGHDT, CDR2 YYEEEE. V was pared by 4 bases and J by 7 bases, with 9 bases of the junction left unmatched. The CDR3 covers 15 residues. CDR3 in DNA: TGTGCCAGCAGCGCTGGGACAGGGGGTATAAGTGGCTACACCTTC. This sequence encodes CASSAGTGGISGYTF.

The chain uses TRBV9 and TRBJ1-5; D remains unclear. The CDR3 consists of 13 residues. V lost 4 bases and J 9 bases, leaving 14 bases between the germline ends. Germline V gene lookup returns CDR1 SGDLS and CDR2 YYNGEE. The CDR3 here is CASSTGDRGPQHF. The CDR3 DNA sequence: TGTGCCAGCAGCACGGGCGACCGGGGGCCCCAGCATTTT.

The chain is built from TRBV11-3 and TRBJ2-5; D unresolved. V lost 8 bases and J 4 bases, leaving 14 bases between the germline ends. There are 13 residues in the CDR3. Germline values: CDR1 SGHNT, CDR2 YENEEA. The CDR3 DNA reads TGTGCCAGCGGCCTAGGGAAAGGAGAGACCCAGTACTTC. Translating it yields CASGLGKGETQYF.

The chain links TRBV6-2 or TRBV6-3 to TRBJ1-5; 12 nucleotides align to TRBD1. J was trimmed by 3 bases and V by 4 bases; bases with no gene match: 10. Germline V gives CDR1 MNHEY, CDR2 SVGEGT. The CDR3 length is 18 residues. This chain's CDR3 is CASSFLRDRGLNNQPQHF. In DNA form, the CDR3 reads TGTGCCAGCAGTTTTCTTCGGGACAGGGGGCTAAACAATCAGCCCCAGCATTTT.